The TCR beta chain described here comes from a study of molecular identifiers for immune sequencing clone quantification. In the study overall: Replicate experiments took RNA from around 18,000 or 91,000 naive CD8 cells, divided it five ways and sequenced four. Study observations and caveats: In CMV-specific effectors, clones above 20 copies held over 98% of molecules; naive, under 1%.

MiXCR was run by TCRdb on the PCR reads, yielding one entry per CDR3 protein. Of approximately 100,000 distinct CDR3 sequences in the sample, 36% are singletons; the top ten hold less than 5.5%. CDR3 length equals 16 residues. V was clipped by 0 bases and J by 5 bases, with 17 bases between them. The V gene's germline CDR1 is SGHVS and CDR2 FQNEAQ. This clonotype was detected a few times. The antigen is not known. Sorting captured naive CD8 T cells as CD8+CD4-CCR7+CD45RA+. The chain employs TRBV7-8 and TRBJ2-7; D may be TRBD1 (6 bases). Input material: naive CD8+ T cells from blood, with Jurkat cell RNA spiked in. Noted subset: FACS-sorted CD8+CD4-CCR7+CD45RA+ naive T cells. This TCR derives from a human donor in good health. Some libraries in this study had Jurkat cell RNA spiked in. CDR3 residues: CASSLAGGRVGDEQYF. The CDR3 bases are TGTGCCAGCAGCTTAGCAGGGGGAAGGGTAGGAGACGAGCAGTACTTC.